The 21 T cell receptor beta chains below come from one sample, sequenced in a study of immune evolution from preneoplasia to lung adenocarcinoma. TCRdb's copy holds only in-frame clones and misses some; the assay was immunoSEQ multiplex PCR. Of thousands of clones listed, around 85% were seen once; the top ten hold roughly 8.7%. Sample: FFPE minimally invasive lung adenocarcinoma tissue. The origin of the receptors is a donor older than 65 with lung adenocarcinoma.

This chain connects TRBV9 to TRBJ2-7; TRBD2 aligns across 10 bases. Germline V gene lookup returns CDR1 SGDLS and CDR2 YYNGEE. The CDR3 runs to 15 residues. Trimming cost V 3 bases and J 3 bases; bases outside gene matches: 6. CDR3 sequence reads: CASSAGLANIYEQYF. CDR3 coding DNA: TGTGCCAGCAGCGCGGGACTAGCGAACATCTACGAGCAGTACTTC.

The J gene is TRBJ2-4, the V gene TRBV15, with 8 bases fitting TRBD1. The germline CDR1 and CDR2 sequences are LNHNV and YYDKDF (reference sequence). Trimming cost V 1 base and J 3 bases; bases outside gene matches: 2. The CDR3 covers 15 residues. The chain's CDR3 is CATSRGGQGKNIQYF. In DNA, the CDR3 is TGTGCCACCAGCAGAGGAGGACAGGGCAAAAACATTCAGTACTTC.

The chain links TRBV27 to TRBJ2-3, with 8 bases that match TRBD1. V trimming: 6 bases; J trimming: 4 bases; junction bases outside the gene matches: 6. Germline V gene data show CDR1 as MNHEY and CDR2 as SMNVEV (reference sequence). This CDR3 is built from 14 residues. CDR3 coding DNA: TGTGCCAGCAGCCTGGACAGGGTCGCAGATACGCAGTATTTT. Translation: CASSLDRVADTQYF.

V and J are TRBV27 and TRBJ1-5; D remains ambiguous. Germline CDR1 is MNHEY and CDR2 is SMNVEV (reference sequence). The CDR3 length is 14 residues. Trimming removed 7 bases at V and 3 bases at J, with 13 bases between. CDR3 amino acids: CASMLTGANQPQHF. CDR3 sequence (DNA): TGTGCCAGCATGCTCACGGGTGCCAATCAGCCCCAGCATTTT.

V usage is TRBV5-6 and J usage is TRBJ2-7; 8 bases map to TRBD1. The CDR3 has 16 amino acids. Per the germline V gene, CDR1 is SGHDT and CDR2 is YYEEEE. The J segment lost 3 bases and the V segment lost 4 bases, leaving 12 bases of the junction unmatched. CDR3 sequence: CASSQGTGKQDYEQYF. The DNA of the CDR3 is TGTGCCAGCAGCCAGGGGACAGGCAAACAGGACTACGAGCAGTACTTC. Full variable domain (rest looked up from reference TRBV5-6 and TRBJ2-7): DAGVTQSPTHLIKTRGQQVTLRCSPKSGHDTVSWYQQALGQGPQFIFQYYEEEERQRGNFPDRFSGHQFPNYSSELNVNALLLGDSALYLCASSQGTGKQDYEQYFGPGTRLTVT.

The chain uses TRBV25-1 and TRBJ2-7; TRBD1 aligns across 9 bases. The germline V gene has CDR1 MGHDK and CDR2 SYGVNS. This CDR3 region has 17 residues. V was pared by 4 bases and J by 1 base, with 11 bases of the junction left unmatched. The CDR3, as DNA: TGTGCCAGCAGTGGACGGACAGGGGATATCCGATCCTACGAGCAGTACTTC. This translates into CASSGRTGDIRSYEQYF.

The CDR3 is CASQDRGKHNEQFF. CDR3 in DNA: TGTGCCAGCCAGGACAGGGGAAAGCACAATGAGCAGTTCTTC. The chain uses TRBV6-7 and TRBJ2-1, with 9 bases identical to TRBD1. TRBV6-7 is an open reading frame, and its role is uncertain. With V trimmed by 8 bases and J by 5 bases, 7 bases remained unmatched. The CDR3 spans 14 residues.

The chain employs TRBV19 and TRBJ2-1, with D possibly matching TRBD2 (7 bases). The CDR3 length is 15 residues. CDR1 is LNHDA, CDR2 SQIVND, per germline (reference sequence). The V end was cut by 7 bases, the J end by 4 bases, with 17 bases between. CDR3 in DNA: TGTGCCAGTATTGGGGGGGCCTTCTCTTACAATGAGCAGTTCTTC. Its translation is CASIGGAFSYNEQFF.

Comments on this clone: This specimen includes other DNA sequences encoding the same CDR3. This rearrangement joins TRBV30 to TRBJ1-5; weak D call: TRBD1 (5 bases). Germline CDR1 and CDR2: GTSNPN and SVGIG (reference sequence). This CDR3 spans 14 amino acids. Deletions cut 0 bases from V and 5 bases from J, with 11 bases between. CDR3 in DNA: TGTGCCTGGAGTGTGGGGGGTAAGGATCAGCCCCAGCATTTT. This encodes CAWSVGGKDQPQHF. The whole variable domain, filled in from reference TRBV30 and TRBJ1-5, reads SQTIHQWPATLVQPVGSPLSLECTVEGTSNPNLYWYRQAAGRGLQLLFYSVGIGQISSEVPQNLSASRPQDRQFILSSKKLLLSDSGFYLCAWSVGGKDQPQHFGDGTRLSIL.

The table lists this clone with a count of one. This rearrangement joins TRBV27 to TRBJ2-7, with TRBD2 identical over 8 bases. This CDR3 has 15 amino acids. With V trimmed by 7 bases and J by 4 bases, 12 bases remained unmatched. CDR1 and CDR2 (germline): MNHEY, SMNVEV (reference sequence). CDR3 in DNA: TGTGCCAGCAAATTCAGCGCGGGAGGCGGGTACGAGCAGTACTTC. Translated: CASKFSAGGGYEQYF.

This clone was picked up a small number of times. The V call is TRBV27, the J call TRBJ2-1, with D unresolved. The germline V gene encodes CDR1 MNHEY and CDR2 SMNVEV (reference sequence). Trimming left V 7 bases short and J 8 bases short, with 12 bases between. The CDR3 consists of 12 residues. Written as DNA, the CDR3 is TGTGCCAGCACCAGTATGAAGGATGAGCAGTTCTTC. This codes for CASTSMKDEQFF.

This clone was seen a handful of times. The chain couples TRBV5-5 to TRBJ2-5, with TRBD2 matching 8 bases. Germline V CDR1 and CDR2: SGHKS, YYEKEE (reference sequence). The CDR3 totals 15 residues. The ends lost 4 bases at V and 1 base at J; junction bases unmatched: 6. CDR3 bases: TGTGCCAGCAGCCTAAGCGGGAGTCCCCAAGAGACCCAGTACTTC. Its translation is CASSLSGSPQETQYF.

This chain uses TRBV7-2 with TRBJ2-7; tentative D call: TRBD2 (5 bases). With 4 bases removed from V and 0 bases from J, the gap between germline ends came to 13 bases. Germline V lookup: CDR1 SGHTA, CDR2 FQGNSA. The CDR3 length is 15 residues. The CDR3 here is CASSSRTGSSYEQYF. The CDR3 nucleotides are TGTGCCAGCAGCTCACGAACGGGAAGCTCCTACGAGCAGTACTTC.

V and J are TRBV6-1 and TRBJ2-7, with D perhaps TRBD1 or TRBD2 (5 bases each). Looked up from germline, CDR1 is MNHNS and CDR2 is SASEGT. V dropped 0 bases and J dropped 2 bases, with 14 bases sitting between them. This CDR3 has 16 amino acids. The CDR3 spells CASSEALPGTAYEQYF. The CDR3 DNA reads as TGTGCCAGCAGTGAAGCCCTTCCCGGGACGGCCTACGAGCAGTACTTC.

The rearrangement links TRBV18 to TRBJ1-1; possibly TRBD1 for D (6 bases). The V end lost 4 bases, the J end lost 7 bases, and 16 bases lay between the germline ends. Germline CDR1 KGHSH, CDR2 LQKENI. This CDR3 has 14 amino acids. CDR3 coding DNA: TGTGCCAGCTCACGCCGGGACAACGAGCGTGAAGCTTTCTTT. The encoded protein is CASSRRDNEREAFF.

The chain links TRBV6-6 to TRBJ2-2, with D tentatively TRBD1 (6 bases). Trimming cost V 6 bases and J 7 bases, with 12 bases left between them. The CDR3 totals 13 residues. CDR1 is MNHNY, CDR2 SVGAGI, per germline (reference sequence). In DNA form, the CDR3 reads TGTGCCAGCAGACTACAGGGAATCGGGGAGCTGTTTTTT. Encoded protein: CASRLQGIGELFF.

This clone has a handful of counts. V gene TRBV5-3 combines with J gene TRBJ2-6; 7 nucleotides agree with TRBD1. TRBV5-3 is marked as an open reading frame, function uncertain. The CDR3 covers 17 residues. V lost 6 bases, J lost 4 bases, and 13 bases stayed unmatched. CDR3 nucleotide sequence: TGTGCCAGAACCCTGGAGACAGGGAAGTCCGGGGCCAACGTCCTGACTTTC. It translates to CARTLETGKSGANVLTF.

This chain connects TRBV30 to TRBJ1-1; unclear D gene. V dropped 1 base and J dropped 4 bases, with 10 bases sitting between them. Looked up from germline, CDR1 is GTSNPN and CDR2 is SVGIG (reference sequence). The CDR3 length is 13 residues. CDR3 sequence (DNA): TGTGCCTGGAGTGAGGCCCGGGTCACTGAAGCTTTCTTT. It specifies CAWSEARVTEAFF.

This chain links TRBV4-3 with TRBJ2-7; 9 bases align to TRBD2. The CDR3 loop spans 16 amino acids. CDR1 is LGHNA and CDR2 is YSLEER in the germline V gene. Trimming removed 0 bases from V and 3 bases from J; junction bases left unmatched: 6. The CDR3 is CASSQDRPSGNYEQYF. The CDR3 DNA reads as TGCGCCAGCAGCCAAGATCGACCTAGCGGGAACTACGAGCAGTACTTC.

The chain recombines TRBV11-2 with TRBJ1-2, with D perhaps TRBD1 (6 bases). The CDR3 runs to 13 residues. V was shortened by 6 bases and J by 4 bases, with 12 bases between the two germline ends. Germline CDR1 is SGHAT and CDR2 is FQNNGV. The CDR3 is CASSTTGRYGYTF. The CDR3 nucleotides are TGTGCCAGCAGTACGACAGGCCGCTATGGCTACACCTTC.

The chain recombines TRBV6-1 with TRBJ1-6; no clear D gene. The CDR3 extends over 18 amino acids. CDR1 and CDR2 (germline): MNHNS, SASEGT. With 1 base removed from V and 0 bases from J, the gap between germline ends came to 13 bases. The CDR3 bases are TGTGCCAGCAGTGAAGAGATTTACGGGAGCTCCTATAATTCACCCCTCCACTTT. This gives the protein CASSEEIYGSSYNSPLHF.